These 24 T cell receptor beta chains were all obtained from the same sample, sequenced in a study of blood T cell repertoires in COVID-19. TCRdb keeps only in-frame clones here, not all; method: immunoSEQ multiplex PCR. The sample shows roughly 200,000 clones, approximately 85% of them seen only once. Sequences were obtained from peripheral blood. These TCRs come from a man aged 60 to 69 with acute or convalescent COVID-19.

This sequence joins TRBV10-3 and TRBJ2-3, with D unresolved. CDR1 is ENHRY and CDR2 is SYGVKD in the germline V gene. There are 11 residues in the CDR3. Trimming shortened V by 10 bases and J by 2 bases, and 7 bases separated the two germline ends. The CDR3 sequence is CASADTDTQYF. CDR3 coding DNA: TGTGCCAGCGCTGACACAGATACGCAGTATTTT.

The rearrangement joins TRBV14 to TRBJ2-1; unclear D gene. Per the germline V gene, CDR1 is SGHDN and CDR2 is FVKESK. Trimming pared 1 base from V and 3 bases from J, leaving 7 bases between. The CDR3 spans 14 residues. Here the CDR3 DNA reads TGTGCCAGCAGCCAAGGTAGTATCTACAATGAGCAGTTCTTC. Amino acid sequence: CASSQGSIYNEQFF.

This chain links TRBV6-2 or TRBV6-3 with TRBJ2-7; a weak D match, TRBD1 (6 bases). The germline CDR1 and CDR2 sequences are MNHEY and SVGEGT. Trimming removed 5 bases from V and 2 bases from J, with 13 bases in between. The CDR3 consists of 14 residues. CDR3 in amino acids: CASSQTGWTYEQYF. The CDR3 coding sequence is TGTGCCAGCAGTCAAACAGGGTGGACCTACGAGCAGTACTTC.

CDR3 nucleotide sequence: TGCAGCGCCAACGGACAGGGCATCTATGGCTACACCTTC. This translates into CSANGQGIYGYTF. This chain links TRBV29-1 with TRBJ1-2; TRBD1 agrees at 8 bases. The CDR3 contains 13 residues. The junction had 8 bases not matched to a gene; V was cut back by 7 bases and J by 4 bases. Germline values: CDR1 SQVTM, CDR2 ANQGSEA. The whole variable domain, remainder taken from reference TRBV29-1 and TRBJ1-2, is SAVISQKPSRDICQRGTSLTIQCQVDSQVTMMFWYRQQPGQSLTLIATANQGSEATYESGFVIDKFPISRPNLTFSTLTVSNMSPEDSSIYLCSANGQGIYGYTFGSGTRLTVV.

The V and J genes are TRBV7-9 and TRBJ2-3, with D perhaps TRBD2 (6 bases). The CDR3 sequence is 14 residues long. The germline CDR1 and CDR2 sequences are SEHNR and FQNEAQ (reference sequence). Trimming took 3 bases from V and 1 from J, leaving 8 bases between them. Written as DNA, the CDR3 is TGTGCCAGCAGCTTTTCGGGGGGCACAGATACGCAGTATTTT. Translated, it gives CASSFSGGTDTQYF.

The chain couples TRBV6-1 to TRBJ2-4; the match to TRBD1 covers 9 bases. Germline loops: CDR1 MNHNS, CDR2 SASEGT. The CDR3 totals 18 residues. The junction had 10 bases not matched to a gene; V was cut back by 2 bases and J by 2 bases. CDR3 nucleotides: TGTGCCAGCAGTGAAAGTCCCCCTGGGACAGGGACCAAAAACATTCAGTACTTC. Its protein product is CASSESPPGTGTKNIQYF.

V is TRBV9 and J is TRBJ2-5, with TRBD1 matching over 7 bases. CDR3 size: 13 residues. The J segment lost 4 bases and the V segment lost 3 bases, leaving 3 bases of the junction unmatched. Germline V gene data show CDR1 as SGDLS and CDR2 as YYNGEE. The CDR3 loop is CASSANRGETQYF. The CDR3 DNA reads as TGTGCCAGCAGCGCAAACAGGGGAGAGACCCAGTACTTC.

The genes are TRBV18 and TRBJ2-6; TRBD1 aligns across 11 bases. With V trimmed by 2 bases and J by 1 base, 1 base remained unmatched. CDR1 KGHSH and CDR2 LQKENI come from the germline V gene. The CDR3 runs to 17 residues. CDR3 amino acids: CASSPGQGASGANVLTF. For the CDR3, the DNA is TGTGCCAGCTCACCAGGACAGGGGGCTTCTGGGGCCAACGTCCTGACTTTC.

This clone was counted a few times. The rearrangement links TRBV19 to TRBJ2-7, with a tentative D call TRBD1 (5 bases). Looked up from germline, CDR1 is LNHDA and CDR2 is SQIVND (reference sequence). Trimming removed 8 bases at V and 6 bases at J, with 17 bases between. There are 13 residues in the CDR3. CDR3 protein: CASRGTGVGEQYF. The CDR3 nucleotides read TGTGCCAGTCGCGGAACAGGTGTCGGCGAGCAGTACTTC.

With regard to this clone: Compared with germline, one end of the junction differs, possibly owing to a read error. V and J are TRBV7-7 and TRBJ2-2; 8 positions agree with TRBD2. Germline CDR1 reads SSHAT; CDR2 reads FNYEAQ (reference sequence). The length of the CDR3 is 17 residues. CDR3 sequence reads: CASSPGTAGGSTGELFF. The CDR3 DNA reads TGTGCTAGCAGCCCCGGCACGGCGGGGGGATCGACCGGGGAGCTGTTTTTT.

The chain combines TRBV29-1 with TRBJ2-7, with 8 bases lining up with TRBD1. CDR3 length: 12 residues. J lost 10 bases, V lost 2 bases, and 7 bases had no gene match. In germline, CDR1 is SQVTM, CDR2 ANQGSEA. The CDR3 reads CSVEYGQGFQYF. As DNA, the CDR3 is TGCAGCGTTGAATATGGACAGGGATTTCAGTACTTC.

The CDR3 nucleotides are TGTGCCAGCAGCCTGGTGGGATGGGGCGCCAATGAGCAGTTCTTC. This sequence encodes CASSLVGWGANEQFF. The V and J genes are TRBV5-5 and TRBJ2-1, with TRBD1 as a possible D gene (5 bases). V was cut by 4 bases and J by 6 bases, with 17 bases left in between. The length of the CDR3 is 15 residues. CDR1 is SGHKS and CDR2 is YYEKEE in the germline V gene (reference sequence). The full variable domain, its missing parts supplied by reference TRBV5-5 and TRBJ2-1, is DAGVTQSPTHLIKTRGQQVTLRCSPISGHKSVSWYQQVLGQGPQFIFQYYEKEERGRGNFPDRFSARQFPNYSSELNVNALLLGDSALYLCASSLVGWGANEQFFGPGTRLTVL.

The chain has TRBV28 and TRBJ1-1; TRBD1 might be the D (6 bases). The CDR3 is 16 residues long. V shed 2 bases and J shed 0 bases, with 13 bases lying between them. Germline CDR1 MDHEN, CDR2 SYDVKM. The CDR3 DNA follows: TGTGCCAGCAGTTTAGGCCAGGGGAGCGTGAACACTGAAGCTTTCTTT. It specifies CASSLGQGSVNTEAFF.

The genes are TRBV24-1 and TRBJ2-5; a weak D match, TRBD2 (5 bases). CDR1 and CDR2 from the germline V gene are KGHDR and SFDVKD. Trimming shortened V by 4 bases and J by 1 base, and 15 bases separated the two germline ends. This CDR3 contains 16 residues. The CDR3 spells CATSDPRAVPQETQYF. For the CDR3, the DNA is TGTGCCACCAGTGACCCCCGAGCGGTTCCCCAAGAGACCCAGTACTTC.

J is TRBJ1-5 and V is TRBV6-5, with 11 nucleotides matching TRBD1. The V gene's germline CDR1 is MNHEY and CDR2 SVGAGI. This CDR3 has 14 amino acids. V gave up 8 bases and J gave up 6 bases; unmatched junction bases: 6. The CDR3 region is CASRDRGGSQPQHF. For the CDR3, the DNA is TGTGCCAGCCGGGACAGGGGGGGTAGTCAGCCCCAGCATTTT.

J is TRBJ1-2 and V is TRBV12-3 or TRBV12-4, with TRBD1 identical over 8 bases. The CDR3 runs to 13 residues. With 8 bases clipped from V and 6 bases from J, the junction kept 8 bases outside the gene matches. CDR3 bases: TGTGCCAGCGGGCCAGGGGGCTCCAATGGCTACACCTTC. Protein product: CASGPGGSNGYTF.

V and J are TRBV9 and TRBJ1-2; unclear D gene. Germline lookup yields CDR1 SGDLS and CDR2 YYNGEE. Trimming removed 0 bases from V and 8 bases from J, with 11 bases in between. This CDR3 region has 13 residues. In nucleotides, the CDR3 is TGTGCCAGCAGCGTAGAAGGGCCGGGGGGCTACACCTTC. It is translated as CASSVEGPGGYTF.

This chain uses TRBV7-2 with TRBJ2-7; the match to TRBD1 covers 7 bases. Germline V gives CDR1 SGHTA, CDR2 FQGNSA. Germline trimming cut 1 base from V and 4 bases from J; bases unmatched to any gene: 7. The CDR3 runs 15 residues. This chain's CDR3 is CASSLEQGIFYEQYF. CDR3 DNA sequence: TGTGCCAGCAGCTTAGAACAGGGGATCTTTTACGAGCAGTACTTC.

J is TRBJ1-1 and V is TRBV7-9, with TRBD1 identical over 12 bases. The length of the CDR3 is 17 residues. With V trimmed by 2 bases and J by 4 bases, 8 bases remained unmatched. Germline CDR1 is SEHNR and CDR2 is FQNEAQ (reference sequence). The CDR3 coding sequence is TGTGCCAGCAGCTTACGGCCGGGACAGGGGGCGTTCACTGAAGCTTTCTTT. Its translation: CASSLRPGQGAFTEAFF.

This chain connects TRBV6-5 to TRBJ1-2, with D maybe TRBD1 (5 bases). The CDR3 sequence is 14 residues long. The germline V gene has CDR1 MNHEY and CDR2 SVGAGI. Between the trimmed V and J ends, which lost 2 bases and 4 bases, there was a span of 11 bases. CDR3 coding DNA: TGTGCCAGCAGTTACCGGGGACTTGCCTATGGCTACACCTTC. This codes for CASSYRGLAYGYTF.

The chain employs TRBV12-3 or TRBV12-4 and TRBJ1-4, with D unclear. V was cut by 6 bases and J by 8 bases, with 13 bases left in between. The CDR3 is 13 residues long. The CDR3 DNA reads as TGTGCCAGCAGCTCCTGGACGGGGGAAAAACTGTTTTTT. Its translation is CASSSWTGEKLFF.

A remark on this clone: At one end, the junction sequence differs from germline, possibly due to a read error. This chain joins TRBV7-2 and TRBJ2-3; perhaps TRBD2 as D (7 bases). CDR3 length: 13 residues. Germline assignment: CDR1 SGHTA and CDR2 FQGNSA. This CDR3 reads CASSLNMGGAGHF. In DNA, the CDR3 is TGTGCCAGCAGCTTAAATATGGGGGGGGCCGGGCATTTT.

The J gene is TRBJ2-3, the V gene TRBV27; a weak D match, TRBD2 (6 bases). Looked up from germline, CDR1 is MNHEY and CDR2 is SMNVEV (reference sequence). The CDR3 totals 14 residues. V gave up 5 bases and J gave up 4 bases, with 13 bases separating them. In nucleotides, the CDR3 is TGTGCCAGCAGTCCAACTAGCCGTGCAGATACGCAGTATTTT. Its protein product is CASSPTSRADTQYF.

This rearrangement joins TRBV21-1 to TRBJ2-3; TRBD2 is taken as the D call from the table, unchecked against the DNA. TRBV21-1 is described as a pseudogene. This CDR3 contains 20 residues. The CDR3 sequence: CASSKVRKTIAGRFTDTQYF. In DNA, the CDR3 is TGTGCCAGCAGCAAAGTCCGCAAAACCATAGCGGGACGATTCACAGATACGCAGTATTTT.